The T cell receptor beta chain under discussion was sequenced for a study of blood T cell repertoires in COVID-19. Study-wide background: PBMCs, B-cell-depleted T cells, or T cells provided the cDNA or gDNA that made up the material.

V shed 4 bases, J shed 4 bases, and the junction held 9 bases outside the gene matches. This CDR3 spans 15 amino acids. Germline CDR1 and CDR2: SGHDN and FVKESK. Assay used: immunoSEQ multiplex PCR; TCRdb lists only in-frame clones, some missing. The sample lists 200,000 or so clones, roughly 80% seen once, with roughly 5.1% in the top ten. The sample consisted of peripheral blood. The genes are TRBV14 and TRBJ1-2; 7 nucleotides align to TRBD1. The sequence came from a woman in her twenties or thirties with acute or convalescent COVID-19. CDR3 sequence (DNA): TGTGCCAGCAGCCGACGGATGACAGGGTCCTATGGCTACACCTTC. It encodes CASSRRMTGSYGYTF.